This TCR beta chain is drawn from a study of graft-versus-host responses after intestinal transplantation. For the study at large: Recipients had transplants, and these were multivisceral, liver-intestinal, or isolated intestinal. Once they had received anti-thymocyte globulin induction, all recipients took tacrolimus and steroids for roughly three years. Notes on the study in general: Marrow from the recipient contained GvH clones, some of which had appeared first in ileum or blood. Peak circulating GvH clone levels tracked with early post-transplant HvG declines.

Regarding this clone: Antigen specificity is unknown.

Germline lookup yields CDR1 SEHNR and CDR2 FQNEAQ (reference sequence). The length of the CDR3 is 18 residues. V dropped 5 bases and J dropped 1; count of bases not matched to a gene: 7. Only in-frame clones appear in the TCRdb table, and some are missing; sequencing was by immunoSEQ multiplex PCR. This table holds about 88,000 clones, approximately 94% found once. This TCR derives from a human donor who was the organ donor for an intestinal transplant. The rearrangement joins TRBV7-9 to TRBJ2-2; 13 positions agree with TRBD2. Sequenced material: unstimulated CD4+ T cells sorted from spleen or lymph node cells, taken before transplant. The CDR3 bases are TGTGCCAGCAGCGGGAGACTAGCGGGGGGCTGGAACACCGGGGAGCTGTTTTTT. Its protein product is CASSGRLAGGWNTGELFF.